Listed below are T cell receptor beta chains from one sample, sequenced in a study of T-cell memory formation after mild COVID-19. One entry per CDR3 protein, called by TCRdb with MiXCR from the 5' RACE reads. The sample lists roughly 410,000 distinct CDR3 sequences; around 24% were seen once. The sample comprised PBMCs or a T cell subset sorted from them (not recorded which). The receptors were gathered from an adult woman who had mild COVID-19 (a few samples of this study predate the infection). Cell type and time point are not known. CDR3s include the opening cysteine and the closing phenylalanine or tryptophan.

CDR3: CASSLQGAVNQPQHF
V: TRBV5-1
length: 15
J: TRBJ1-5

CDR3: CASSHYRETQYF
V: TRBV12-3/TRBV12-4
length: 12
J: TRBJ2-5

CDR3: CASSQDLDRGYSYNEQFF
V: TRBV4-3
length: 18
J: TRBJ2-1

CDR3: CSAPQPGTRSYNEQFF
V: TRBV20-1
length: 16
J: TRBJ2-1

CDR3: CASSELRGNTEAFF
V: TRBV6-1
length: 14
J: TRBJ1-1

CDR3: CASGLTTSKNIQYF
V: TRBV12-3/TRBV12-4
length: 14
J: TRBJ2-4

CDR3: CASIPGVGELFF
V: TRBV12-3/TRBV12-4
length: 12
J: TRBJ2-2

CDR3: CASSLGTSQETQYF
V: TRBV7-7
length: 14
J: TRBJ2-5

CDR3: CATSRDRERASGYTF
V: TRBV15
length: 15
J: TRBJ1-2

CDR3: CSAEAYSRGSDEQFF
V: TRBV20-1
length: 15
J: TRBJ2-1

CDR3: CASRHRRTLAGGQGGADTQYF
V: TRBV7-8
length: 21
J: TRBJ2-3

CDR3: CASSARDPSYEQYF
V: TRBV9
length: 14
J: TRBJ2-7

CDR3: CASSLGRWTSGVKITQYF
V: TRBV5-1
length: 18
J: TRBJ2-3

CDR3: CASSYNGRVENTEAFF
V: TRBV6-1
length: 16
J: TRBJ1-1

CDR3: CASSPMPSYNEQFF
V: TRBV12-3/TRBV12-4
length: 14
J: TRBJ2-1

CDR3: CSATRPEVSNQPQHF
V: TRBV20-1
length: 15
J: TRBJ1-5

CDR3: CASRAGTGGYEQYF
V: TRBV27
length: 14
J: TRBJ2-7

CDR3: CASSQEPATVFGYTF
V: TRBV3-1
length: 15
J: TRBJ1-2

CDR3: CAISGASGNYEQYF
V: TRBV10-3
length: 14
J: TRBJ2-7

CDR3: CASRDRGLGQPQHF
V: TRBV19
length: 14
J: TRBJ1-5

CDR3: CSARLSYQPGGKTDTQYF
V: TRBV20-1
length: 18
J: TRBJ2-3

CDR3: CASSYPPDRGFPYEQYF
V: TRBV6-2/TRBV6-3
length: 17
J: TRBJ2-7

CDR3: CASSQVRGTYEQYF
V: TRBV4-3
length: 14
J: TRBJ2-7

CDR3: CASSLVPGQERNQPQHF
V: TRBV7-8
length: 17
J: TRBJ1-5

CDR3: CASAGGQALPYEQYF
V: TRBV3-1
length: 15
J: TRBJ2-7

CDR3: CASSLFTGSSDTQYF
V: TRBV27
length: 15
J: TRBJ2-3

CDR3: CASSLAYISTDTQYF
V: TRBV7-2
length: 15
J: TRBJ2-3

CDR3: CASSPGAHLYGYTF
V: TRBV5-1
length: 14
J: TRBJ1-2

CDR3: CSVGRDVNTEAFF
V: TRBV29-1
length: 13
J: TRBJ1-1

CDR3: CASSSRRGDQPQHF
V: TRBV7-2
length: 14
J: TRBJ1-5

CDR3: CASSLLLGQGADTEAFF
V: TRBV11-2
length: 17
J: TRBJ1-1

CDR3: CASRIGTSGSGEQFF
V: TRBV5-1
length: 15
J: TRBJ2-1

CDR3: CASSQEGAVTEAFF
V: TRBV14
length: 14
J: TRBJ1-1

CDR3: CSVEEMKGSWQYF
V: TRBV29-1
length: 13
J: TRBJ2-7

CDR3: CSARRDSYEQYF
V: TRBV20-1
length: 12
J: TRBJ2-7

CDR3: CAWSVQGAQPQHF
V: TRBV30
length: 13
J: TRBJ1-5

CDR3: CAWSVRLTGELFF
V: TRBV30
length: 13
J: TRBJ2-2

CDR3: CASSGGQGKYNEQFF
V: TRBV18
length: 15
J: TRBJ2-1

CDR3: CATSDFQGYEQYF
V: TRBV24-1
length: 13
J: TRBJ2-7

CDR3: CASSLDTGYTF
V: TRBV12-3/TRBV12-4
length: 11
J: TRBJ1-2

CDR3: CSATGTGGTGELFF
V: TRBV20-1
length: 14
J: TRBJ2-2

CDR3: CASRGVGYNEQFF
V: TRBV6-5
length: 13
J: TRBJ2-1

CDR3: CASSQDQGGYTF
V: TRBV3-1
length: 12
J: TRBJ1-2

CDR3: CASSFAGEQYF
V: TRBV12-3/TRBV12-4
length: 11
J: TRBJ2-7

CDR3: CASSPGPGNEQFF
V: TRBV5-1
length: 13
J: TRBJ2-1

CDR3: CAWRLAGTSTDTQYF
V: TRBV30
length: 15
J: TRBJ2-3

CDR3: CASRKGGQENTEAFF
V: TRBV5-4
length: 15
J: TRBJ1-1